The 4 T cell receptor beta chains below were found in one sample sequenced in a study of T cells in localized non-small cell lung cancer (dated by TCRdb to 2020 to 2022). Libraries were built with the immunoSEQ multiplex PCR assay. TCRdb provides this immuneACCESS table in a form limited to in-frame rearrangements. Some clones are lacking; in checked studies, under half of them reflect an unresolved V gene, and why the rest are absent is not known. Within this sample are roughly 86,000 clones, with 70% to 90% of them counted one time only. The ten largest clones add up to under 3.5% of the sample. Source: peripheral blood, taken before any cancer treatment. The receptors were sampled from a man aged 35 to 69 with stage I lung adenocarcinoma.

This sequence joins TRBV21-1 and TRBJ2-5; TRBD1 reflects the table's D call only, with no check against the DNA. TRBV21-1 constitutes a pseudogene. This CDR3 comprises 14 residues. The CDR3 here is CASRGRGRGETQYF. DNA of the CDR3: TGTGCCAGCAGGGGCAGGGGGCGAGGAGAGACCCAGTACTTC.

This clone was found a few times. The chain carries TRBV5-4 and TRBJ1-1; unclear D gene. CDR3 length: 13 residues. Trimming took off 1 base at V and 2 bases at J, with 6 bases between the two ends. Germline CDR1 reads SGHNT; CDR2 reads YYREEE (reference sequence). This CDR3 is CASSLSSNTEAFF. Written as DNA, the CDR3 is TGTGCCAGCAGCTTGAGTTCAAACACTGAAGCTTTCTTT.

The chain carries TRBV10-3 and TRBJ1-3, with D perhaps TRBD1 (5 bases). Per germline, CDR1 ENHRY and CDR2 SYGVKD. The CDR3 runs to 14 residues. V lost 8 bases to trimming and J lost 0 bases, with 11 bases between them. CDR3 DNA: TGTGCCATCCTTGGGACGCCCTCTGGAAACACCATATATTTT. This translates into CAILGTPSGNTIYF.

The genes are TRBV11-2 and TRBJ1-5; D is undetermined. Germline V gives CDR1 SGHAT, CDR2 FQNNGV. V was trimmed by 1 base and J by 3 bases, leaving 4 bases between them. The CDR3 has 13 residues. The DNA for the CDR3 is TGTGCCAGCAGCTTAGGTTACAATCAGCCCCAGCATTTT. Its translation: CASSLGYNQPQHF.